The source of this TCR beta chain is a study of blood T cells in healthy people across ages. The second PCR ran roughly 6 to 11 cycles with a sample-barcoded 5' primer and J-beta primers. TCRdb itself ran the 5' RACE reads through MiXCR, one entry per CDR3 protein. The table includes 1.5 million to 2 million distinct CDR3 sequences, about two fifths detected once. The CDR3 has 15 amino acids. Trimming pared 4 bases from V and 5 bases from J, leaving 17 bases between. Looked up from germline, CDR1 is LGHDT and CDR2 is YNNKEL (reference sequence). Source material: blood. The rearrangement joins TRBV3-1 to TRBJ1-1; D is uncertain. The clonotype comes from a human donor in good health. CDR3 protein: CASSPFRFPGTEAFF. CDR3 DNA sequence: TGTGCCAGCAGCCCTTTTAGATTCCCTGGGACTGAAGCTTTCTTT. The variable domain in full, completed from reference TRBV3-1 and TRBJ1-1, reads DTAVSQTPKYLVTQMGNDKSIKCEQNLGHDTMYWYKQDSKKFLKIMFSYNNKELIINETVPNRFSPKSPDKAHLNLHINSLELGDSAVYFCASSPFRFPGTEAFFGQGTRLTVV.